This TCR beta chain is drawn from a study of identifying expanded T cells in peripheral blood (dated by TCRdb to the late 2010s). With respect to the entire study: Technical replicates were generated by sequencing separate aliquots of the same genomic DNA pool, with four replicates compared pairwise.

No immune events, such as infections, were documented for the healthy donors during the collection period. Healthy-donor blood repertoires served as a training cohort to calibrate time-dependent variance in a beta-binomial model of T-cell clone differential abundance. The training cohort was composed of some ten healthy donors, 3 female and 7 male. The donors were between roughly 29 and 64 years old, with an average age of around 42 years. Whole blood was collected from each healthy donor at three time points spaced two weeks apart and obtained from a commercial supplier. Genomic DNA was extracted from unsorted whole blood for immunosequencing. The immunoSEQ Assay, which uses bias-controlled multiplex PCR amplification of genomic DNA, was used to profile TCRbeta CDR3 regions. As for the original processing: The absolute abundance of each unique TCRbeta CDR3 region was quantified after sequences were collapsed and filtered. Differential abundance was tested with two models: a binomial (Fisher-equivalent) model and a beta-binomial model that adds time-dependent variance fitted from healthy donors. Clones with fewer than 5 combined templates were removed, and a clone was called differentially abundant if the clone's Benjamini-Hochberg FDR was below 0.01. The form v = (b*log(k)+a)^2 was used to model beta-binomial variance as a function of total template count across the two samples. Here the immuneACCESS table is served through TCRdb, limited to in-frame sequences with V and J called. Missing clones are a known gap in these copies; in checked studies unresolved V genes cover under half, and the rest lacks a known reason. The V and J calls and clone size were taken over from that table, and D and trimming were inferred from the DNA. The sample profile shows under 95,000 clones; approximately 91% of them were found once. The leading ten clones occupy around 2.8% of the sample.

Concerning this clone: Its recognized antigen is unknown. No much larger clonotype is one base removed from it; base qualities were not supplied.

The study at large found these results: Between technical replicates the binomial model flagged approximately 1.3 differentially abundant clones, whereas over around 2 weeks the binomial model flagged about 15 and over roughly 4 weeks roughly 20. In all healthy donors, the variance in clone template counts between samples taken around two weeks apart rose significantly as total template count increased. Across all healthy-donor time intervals, the beta-binomial model significantly lowered both the number of clones called differentially abundant and the false-positive rate. It was expected by the authors that biological variance in healthy repertoires might increase further over much longer intervals, such as months to years.

The CDR1 and CDR2 encoded by the germline V gene (reference sequence) are MNHNY and SVGAGI. V is cut by 7 bases and J by 0 bases, and the space between the germline ends is 9 bases. There are 13 amino acids in the CDR3, from cysteine to phenylalanine inclusive. Only CDR3 DNA remains: 39 bases, in frame from the first base. The sequence joins TRBV6-6 to TRBJ1-1, with the D gene uncertain. The clonotype originates from a person between 18 and 75 years old in good health. The sample taken for sequencing was blood. The sequenced DNA: TGTGCCAGCAAACGGAGTATGAACACTGAAGCTTTCTTT. Its translation reads: CASKRSMNTEAFF.